The clone carrying this T cell receptor beta chain has more than one count but fewer than ten. The conserved closing phenylalanine or tryptophan is absent in this CDR3, likely reflecting a read error. Full-length variable regions came from constant-region reverse primers plus semi-nested Nested Universal Primer A PCR. TCRdb re-called the 5' RACE reads through MiXCR, storing one row per CDR3 protein. This sample yields about 13,000 distinct CDR3 sequences, of which less than 25% are seen a single time; under 3.5% belongs to the top ten. The TCR comes from a female donor with breast cancer. The sequenced sample consisted of naive CD4+ T cells sorted from blood. The subset was: naive CD4+ T cells, CD4+CD45RA+CD25-.

This chain's CDR3 is CSAWGDLPDEQFS. In DNA form, the CDR3 reads TGCAGTGCTTGGGGGGACCTCCCCGATGAGCAGTTCTCC. This rearrangement joins TRBV20-1 to TRBJ2-1, with D possibly matching TRBD2 (6 bases). The CDR3 consists of 13 residues. Trimming cost V 5 bases and J 8 bases, with 16 bases left between them. The germline CDR1 and CDR2 sequences are DFQATT and SNEGSKA (reference sequence).